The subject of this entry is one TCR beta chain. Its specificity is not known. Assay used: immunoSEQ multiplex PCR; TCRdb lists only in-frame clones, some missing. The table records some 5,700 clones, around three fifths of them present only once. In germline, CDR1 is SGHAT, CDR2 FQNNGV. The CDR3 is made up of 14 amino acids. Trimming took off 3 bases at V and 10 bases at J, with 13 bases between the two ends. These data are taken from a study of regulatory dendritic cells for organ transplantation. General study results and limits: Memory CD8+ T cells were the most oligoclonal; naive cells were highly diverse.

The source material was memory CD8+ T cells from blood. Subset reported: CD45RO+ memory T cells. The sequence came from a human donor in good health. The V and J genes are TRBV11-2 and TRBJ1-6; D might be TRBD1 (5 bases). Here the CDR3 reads CASSLKGLGSPLHF. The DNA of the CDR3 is TGTGCCAGCAGCTTGAAGGGGTTAGGGTCACCCCTCCACTTT. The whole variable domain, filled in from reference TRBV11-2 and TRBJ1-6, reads EAGVAQSPRYKIIEKRQSVAFWCNPISGHATLYWYQQILGQGPKLLIQFQNNGVVDDSQLPKDRFSAERLKGVDSTLKIQPAKLEDSAVYLCASSLKGLGSPLHFGNGTRLTVT.